This T cell receptor beta chain was retrieved from a study of tumor and adjacent non-tumor tissue in lung cancer. Study background: Each sample yielded about 4.17 million productive TCRbeta reads on average.

The template was RNA from unsorted bulk tissue. With 5 bases removed from V and 0 bases from J, the gap between germline ends came to 6 bases. The CDR3 is made up of 13 amino acids. Germline lookup yields CDR1 SGHRS and CDR2 YFSETQ. TCRbeta libraries were built with three rounds of nested PCR, modified from ARM-PCR. TCRdb analysed the multiplex PCR reads with MiXCR anew, one entry per CDR3 protein. The sample holds 200,000 to 250,000 distinct CDR3 sequences, 60% to 75% seen once. V is TRBV5-1 and J is TRBJ1-3; no definite D call. This sequence originates from a man in his sixties with non-small cell lung cancer. The sequenced sample was lung tumor tissue. This CDR3 is CASRPDSGNTIYF. The CDR3 nucleotides are TGCGCCAGCAGGCCCGACTCTGGAAACACCATATATTTT.